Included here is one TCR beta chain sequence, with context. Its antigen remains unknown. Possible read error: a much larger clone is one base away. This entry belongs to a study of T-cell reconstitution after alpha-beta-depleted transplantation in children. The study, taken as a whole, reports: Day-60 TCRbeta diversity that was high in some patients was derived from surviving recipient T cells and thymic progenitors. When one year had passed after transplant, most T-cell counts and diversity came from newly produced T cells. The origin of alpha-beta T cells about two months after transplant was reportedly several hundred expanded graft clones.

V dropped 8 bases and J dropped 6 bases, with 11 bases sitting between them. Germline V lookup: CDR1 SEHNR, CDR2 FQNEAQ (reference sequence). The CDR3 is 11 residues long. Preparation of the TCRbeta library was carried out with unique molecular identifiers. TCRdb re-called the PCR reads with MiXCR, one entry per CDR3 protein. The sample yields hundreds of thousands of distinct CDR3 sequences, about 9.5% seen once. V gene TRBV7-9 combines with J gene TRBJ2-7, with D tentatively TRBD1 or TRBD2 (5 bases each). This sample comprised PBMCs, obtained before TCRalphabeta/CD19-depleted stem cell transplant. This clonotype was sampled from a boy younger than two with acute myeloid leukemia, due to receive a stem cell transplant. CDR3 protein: CASAGTGEQYF. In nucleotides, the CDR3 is TGTGCCAGCGCCGGGACGGGCGAGCAGTACTTC.